Listed below are T cell receptor beta chains from one sample, sequenced in a study of tumor-infiltrating lymphocytes in primary liver carcinoma. TCRdb re-called the multiplex PCR reads with MiXCR, one entry per CDR3 protein. The data show about 120,000 distinct CDR3 sequences, around 60% seen once. Sequenced material: liver tumor tissue from sampling region 1. The receptors were gathered from a woman aged 60-70 years with primary liver carcinoma and hepatitis B virus infection. CDR3s include the opening cysteine and the closing phenylalanine or tryptophan.

>TRBJ2-1|TRBV5-6
CAGSLSGRSLNEQFF
>TRBJ2-1|TRBV5-1
CASSLLLGGGNEQFF
>TRBJ2-2|TRBV11-2
CASSLLTGNTGELFF
>TRBJ1-2|TRBV5-1
CASSLEGASGYTF
>TRBJ2-1|TRBV7-8
CDSSLELAGPWDEQFF
>TRBJ2-1|TRBV13
CANSLLGGHPYNEQFF
>TRBJ2-3|TRBV5-5
CASSLRIEGWTTTDTRYF
>TRBJ2-3|TRBV5-1
CASSRVRFASTDTQYF
>TRBJ2-1|TRBV7-3
CASSFSGREYNEQFF
>TRBJ2-3|TRBV12-3/TRBV12-4
CARSIRQGGTDMQYF
>TRBJ2-7|TRBV5-1
CASSLQVNSYEQYF
>TRBJ2-4|TRBV5-6
CASSLRRTGVHKNIQYF
>TRBJ2-2|TRBV11-3
CAGNLESQAGELFF
>TRBJ1-2|TRBV6-6
CASSYFSSYGRDGYTF
>TRBJ2-5|TRBV12-3/TRBV12-4
CASSLGYFQETQYF
>TRBJ2-7|TRBV5-5
CASSLNEGGSTYEQYF
>TRBJ2-1|TRBV28
CTSSFLTNGNYNEQFF
>TRBJ2-4|TRBV19
CASRDRDGGDIQYF
>TRBJ2-7|TRBV6-1
CASSYRDEQYF
>TRBJ1-4|TRBV5-1
CASSLGAIGTNEKLSF
>TRBJ1-1|TRBV11-2
CVSSLVVGQGSTEAFF
>TRBJ2-2|TRBV11-2
CASSITGDNTRELFF
>TRBJ2-3|TRBV11-2
CASSLGASGRIDTQYF
>TRBJ2-4|TRBV5-6
CASSPRTSGSWQNIQYF
>TRBJ2-3|TRBV28
CASSFTGEAEDTQYF
>TRBJ2-7|TRBV11-2
CASSLVGIGLSYEQYF
>TRBJ2-1|TRBV11-3
CASSLGGTLYNEQSF
>TRBJ2-1|TRBV11-2
CASGLGGTSGNEQFF
>TRBJ2-5|TRBV11-2
CASSLGPGQGQETQYF
>TRBJ2-3|TRBV11-2
CASCILRVDTQYF
>TRBJ2-3|TRBV29-1
CSVEIATGTHYF
>TRBJ2-1|TRBV11-2
CTSRDREGRDNELFF
>TRBJ2-1|TRBV11-2
CASSPGLAGDYNEQFF
>TRBJ2-3|TRBV12-3/TRBV12-4
CASSLDGSTGTQYF
>TRBJ2-5|TRBV11-2
CASGLWAGWYQETQYF
>TRBJ2-5|TRBV6-5
CASSYSILQETQHF
>TRBJ2-2|TRBV7-9
CASSSLDREDTGELFF
>TRBJ2-5|TRBV11-2
CASSPSAGQAGGERETQYF
>TRBJ2-7|TRBV4-2
CASSQDLRDRRAYEQYF
>TRBJ2-7|TRBV12-3/TRBV12-4
CASSFGQGVPYGQYF
>TRBJ2-1|TRBV11-2
CASGVGLAAYNERFF